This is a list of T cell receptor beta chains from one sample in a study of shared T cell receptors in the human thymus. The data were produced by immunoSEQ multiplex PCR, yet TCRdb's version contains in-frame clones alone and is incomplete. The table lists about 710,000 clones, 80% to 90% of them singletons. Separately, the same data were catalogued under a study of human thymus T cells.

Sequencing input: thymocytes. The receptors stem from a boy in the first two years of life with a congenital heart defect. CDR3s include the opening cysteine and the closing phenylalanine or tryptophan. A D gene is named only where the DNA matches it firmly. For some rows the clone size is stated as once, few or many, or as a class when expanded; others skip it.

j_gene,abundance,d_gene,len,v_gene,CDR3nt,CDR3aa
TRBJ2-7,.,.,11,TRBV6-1,TGTGCCAGCAGTGCCAGGGCCGAGCAGTACTTC,CASSARAEQYF
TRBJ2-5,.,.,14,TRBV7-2,TGTGCCAGCAGCTTAGCGTCCCTACAAGAGACCCAGTACTTC,CASSLASLQETQYF
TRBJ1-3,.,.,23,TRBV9,TGTGCCAGCAGCGCCCGCTTATATTCTGTTCGATCCGGGGAGAGGGACTCTGGAAACACCATATATTTT,CASSARLYSVRSGERDSGNTIYF
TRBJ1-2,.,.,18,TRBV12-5,TGTGCTAGTGGTTTGGTAGGCACTGGGACACCAGCTAACTATGGCTACACCTTC,CASGLVGTGTPANYGYTF
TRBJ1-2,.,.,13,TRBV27,TGTGCCAGCAGTTTCCAGGGCGCGTATGGCTACACCTTC,CASSFQGAYGYTF
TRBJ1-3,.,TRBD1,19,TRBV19,TGTGCCAGTAGTATCCGGGCGGGGGGACAGCGAAACTCTGGAAACACCATATATTTT,CASSIRAGGQRNSGNTIYF
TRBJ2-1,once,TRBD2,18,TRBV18,TGTGCCAGCTCATCCCAGCTAATGACTAGCGGGAGGGCCGATGAGCAGTTCTTC,CASSSQLMTSGRADEQFF
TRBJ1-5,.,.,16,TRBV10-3,TGTGCCATCAGCCCGACAGGACCCAATAGCAATCAGCCCCAGCATTTT,CAISPTGPNSNQPQHF
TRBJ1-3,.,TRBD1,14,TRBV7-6,TGTGCCAGCAGTTACGGGACAGCCGGAAACACCATATATTTT,CASSYGTAGNTIYF
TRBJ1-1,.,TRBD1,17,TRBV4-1,TGCGCCAGCAGCCAAGATTTGTCTCGGCAGGGGGCTTATGAAGCTTTCTTT,CASSQDLSRQGAYEAFF
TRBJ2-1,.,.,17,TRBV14,TGTGCCAGCAGCCAAGAGGACCAGGGGGGAAAGTGCAATGAGCAGTTCTTC,CASSQEDQGGKCNEQFF